The clone carrying this T cell receptor beta chain came up many times. The antigen is unknown. With 6 bases removed from V and 0 bases from J, the gap between germline ends came to 11 bases. The germline V gene encodes CDR1 MNHEY and CDR2 SVGAGI. This CDR3 has 15 amino acids. This sample was included in a study of T-cell memory formation after mild COVID-19. Study in general: For the most part, TCR clusters were specific to one donor.

With constant-segment primers, 5'RACE yielded cDNA libraries of TCR alpha and TCR beta that carried sample barcodes and UMIs. TCRdb re-analysed the 5' RACE reads in MiXCR, keeping a single row per CDR3 protein. Among hundreds of thousands of distinct CDR3 sequences listed, approximately 13% were seen once. Study observations and caveats: Clones shrinking between day 15 and 85 showed a balanced CD4/CD8 split, and those that grew later tilted toward CD4+. Of the contracting clones, CD4+ ones lay mainly in CM and EM, and CD8+ ones in EMRA.

The sequence was collected from a man aged 18 to 29 who had mild COVID-19 (a few samples of this study predate the infection). Cell type and time point are not known. V usage is TRBV6-5 and J usage is TRBJ2-2; D is possibly TRBD1 (5 bases). The sequencing input was PBMCs or a T cell subset sorted from them (not recorded which). In DNA, the CDR3 is TGTGCCAGCAGCCCCAGGGCCACGAACACCGGGGAGCTGTTTTTT. It codes for CASSPRATNTGELFF.